This passage covers 18 T cell receptor beta chains from one sample sequenced in a study of CD8 T cells in ankylosing spondylitis (TCRdb year 2017). Results the study describes overall, beyond this receptor: A TCR beta motif made up of several highly homologous amino acid variants appeared to be characteristic of blood from ankylosing spondylitis patients.

Antigens for these TCRs are unknown. The library was built by means of 5' RACE. The instrument was an Illumina HiSeq 2500. TCRdb handled the public reads itself, with Q25 trimming in fastp and clone calling in MiXCR, and kept productive beta chains. Rows with one shared CDR3 protein collapse into an entry with the most common genes and DNA. The sample contains about 450,000 distinct CDR3 sequences, 25% to 30% of them found a single time. The ten largest clones capture about 1% of the sample. Material: blood, either unsorted or a sorted T cell fraction (not recorded which). These receptor sequences come from a male donor with ankylosing spondylitis.

The chain joins TRBV9 to TRBJ1-2; D possibly corresponds to TRBD1 (5 bases). The V and J ends lost 4 bases and 8 bases respectively, with 12 bases between them. This CDR3 is built from 12 residues. The V gene's germline CDR1 is SGDLS and CDR2 YYNGEE. The chain's CDR3 is CASSTDTTGYTF. CDR3 coding DNA: TGTGCCAGCAGCACGGACACCACCGGCTACACCTTC.

This clonotype was found many times. The chain uses TRBV6-5 and TRBJ1-2; a weak D match, TRBD1 (6 bases). Trimming pared 5 bases from V and 6 bases from J, leaving 19 bases between. CDR1 and CDR2 from the germline V gene are MNHEY and SVGAGI. The CDR3 length is 15 residues. The CDR3 is CASSREYRGANGYTF. The DNA of the CDR3 is TGTGCCAGCAGTCGAGAGTATCGGGGGGCAAATGGCTACACCTTC.

In its sample, this clonotype was seen a few times. The genes are TRBV28 and TRBJ2-3, with a tentative D call TRBD1 (6 bases). V was pared by 8 bases and J by 6 bases, with 21 bases between. CDR3 length: 15 amino acids. Germline CDR1 and CDR2: MDHEN and SYDVKM. CDR3 bases: TGTGCCAGCCTGAATGGTGAGAGGGGGATCGATACGCAGTATTTT. This translates into CASLNGERGIDTQYF.

The CDR3 region has the DNA TGTGCCAGCAGCAGCCGCGGCGGAGAGACAGATACGCAGTATTTT. Amino acids: CASSSRGGETDTQYF. J is TRBJ2-3 and V is TRBV7-9; D unclear. V was cut by 5 bases and J by 3 bases, with 15 bases left in between. The CDR3 sequence is 15 residues long. Germline V CDR1 and CDR2: SEHNR, FQNEAQ (reference sequence).

This clonotype appeared a few times. The V and J genes are TRBV7-7 and TRBJ2-2, with 8 bases that match TRBD2. The germline gives CDR1 SSHAT, CDR2 FNYEAQ (reference sequence). The length of the CDR3 is 16 residues. After removal of 6 bases from V and 4 bases from J, the junction contained 10 bases not matched to a gene. The CDR3 nucleotides are TGTGCCAGCAGTTACCAAGCGGGAGTAGGCACCGGGGAGCTGTTTTTT. Amino acid sequence: CASSYQAGVGTGELFF.

This clonotype appeared a few times. V is TRBV24-1 and J is TRBJ2-1, with TRBD2 matching over 8 bases. Germline lookup yields CDR1 KGHDR and CDR2 SFDVKD. CDR3 size: 16 residues. The V segment lost 5 bases and the J segment 1 base; nucleotides outside the gene matches: 6. The CDR3 loop is CATSASGSGSYNEQFF. The CDR3 DNA sequence: TGTGCCACCAGTGCAAGCGGGAGTGGTTCCTACAATGAGCAGTTCTTC.

This clonotype was observed a few times. The rearrangement links TRBV5-1 to TRBJ1-4; no firm D call. Looked up from germline, CDR1 is SGHRS and CDR2 is YFSETQ. The CDR3 spans 15 residues. Trimming cost V 0 bases and J 2 bases, with 8 bases left between them. For the CDR3, the DNA is TGCGCCAGCAGCTTGGTGGGTTTCACTAATGAAAAACTGTTTTTT. Its translation is CASSLVGFTNEKLFF.

The rearrangement links TRBV18 to TRBJ1-1; no clear D gene. Germline V lookup: CDR1 KGHSH, CDR2 LQKENI. CDR3 length equals 14 residues. Trimming left V 3 bases short and J 1 base short, with 9 bases between. This CDR3 is CASSPTGWNTEAFF. As DNA, the CDR3 is TGTGCCAGCTCACCGACGGGCTGGAACACTGAAGCTTTCTTT. The full variable domain, with the rest looked up from reference TRBV18 and TRBJ1-1, is NAGVMQNPRHLVRRRGQEARLRCSPMKGHSHVYWYRQLPEEGLKFMVYLQKENIIDESGMPKERFSAEFPKEGPSILRIQQVVRGDSAAYFCASSPTGWNTEAFFGQGTRLTVV.

J is TRBJ2-6 and V is TRBV6-1, with D possibly being TRBD1 (6 bases). CDR3 length: 18 amino acids. Germline assignment: CDR1 MNHNS and CDR2 SASEGT. V lost 0 bases, J lost 4 bases, and 16 bases lay in between. The CDR3 spells CASSEATQGLLGANVLTF. The CDR3 nucleotides read TGTGCCAGCAGTGAAGCGACACAGGGCTTATTGGGGGCCAACGTCCTGACTTTC.

This clonotype turned up a few times. This chain uses TRBV20-1 with TRBJ1-1; weak D call: TRBD1 (5 bases). This CDR3 comprises 13 residues. Trimming shortened V by 3 bases and J by 0 bases, and 8 bases separated the two germline ends. Germline V CDR1 and CDR2: DFQATT, SNEGSKA (reference sequence). The CDR3 loop is CSARGPLNTEAFF. In DNA, the CDR3 is TGCAGTGCTAGGGGACCCTTGAACACTGAAGCTTTCTTT.

The sample holds many counts of this clonotype. The chain combines TRBV7-2 with TRBJ2-1, with D tentatively TRBD2 (5 bases). Germline assignment: CDR1 SGHTA and CDR2 FQGNSA. The CDR3 loop spans 13 amino acids. V lost 3 bases and J lost 4, with 7 bases in between. In nucleotides, the CDR3 is TGTGCCAGCAGCTTCGGGGTTTACAATGAGCAGTTCTTC. Its translation is CASSFGVYNEQFF. The full variable domain, rest sourced from reference TRBV7-2 and TRBJ2-1, is GAGVSQSPSNKVTEKGKDVELRCDPISGHTALYWYRQSLGQGLEFLIYFQGNSAPDKSGLPSDRFSAERTGGSVSTLTIQRTQQEDSAVYLCASSFGVYNEQFFGPGTRLTVL.

In its sample, this clonotype was seen a few times. J is TRBJ1-2 and V is TRBV7-9, with D tentatively TRBD1 (6 bases). The CDR3 is made up of 13 amino acids. Per germline, CDR1 SEHNR and CDR2 FQNEAQ (reference sequence). Trimming left V 5 bases short and J 3 bases short, with 10 bases between. CDR3 in DNA: TGTGCCAGCAGCCGTACAGGGCACTATGGCTACACCTTC. Translating gives CASSRTGHYGYTF.

This clonotype showed up just once. The V call is TRBV7-9, the J call TRBJ2-3; a weak D match, TRBD1 (6 bases). Germline loops: CDR1 SEHNR, CDR2 FQNEAQ (reference sequence). Trimming took off 0 bases at V and 10 bases at J, with 14 bases between the two ends. The CDR3 loop spans 14 amino acids. CDR3 nucleotide sequence: TGTGCCAGCAGCTTAGCGGGGACACTCCCGTCGCAGTATTTT. Encoded protein: CASSLAGTLPSQYF.

This clonotype showed up just a few times. This chain connects TRBV27 to TRBJ2-7; possible D gene TRBD1, 5 bases. Deletions cut 3 bases from V and 2 bases from J, with 11 bases between. The V gene's germline CDR1 is MNHEY and CDR2 SMNVEV (reference sequence). The CDR3 has 14 residues. The CDR3 DNA is TGTGCCAGCAGTTTGGTACAGGCCGCCTACGAGCAGTACTTC. Protein product: CASSLVQAAYEQYF.

This clonotype was recorded a few times. This rearrangement joins TRBV29-1 to TRBJ2-7, with 8 nucleotides matching TRBD2. The CDR3 has 13 residues. V was clipped by 1 base and J by 2 bases; unmatched bases: 1. The germline gives CDR1 SQVTM, CDR2 ANQGSEA. CDR3 sequence reads: CSVEVSGTYEQYF. The CDR3 DNA is TGCAGCGTTGAAGTTAGCGGGACCTACGAGCAGTACTTC.

This sequence joins TRBV7-2 and TRBJ1-5; possible D gene TRBD1, 6 bases. V lost 1 base to trimming and J lost 2 bases, with 9 bases between them. The germline V gene encodes CDR1 SGHTA and CDR2 FQGNSA. CDR3 size: 15 residues. The CDR3 DNA sequence: TGTGCCAGCAGCTTAGAGCAGGGGCGCAATCAGCCCCAGCATTTT. The encoded protein is CASSLEQGRNQPQHF.

The V call is TRBV11-2, the J call TRBJ1-3; D uncertain. CDR3 length equals 13 residues. The germline V gene has CDR1 SGHAT and CDR2 FQNNGV. Trimming removed 6 bases from V and 2 bases from J, with 8 bases in between. In DNA, the CDR3 is TGTGCCAGCAGTTTCAACACTGGAAACACCATATATTTT. Translated: CASSFNTGNTIYF.

This clonotype appeared a few times. The chain links TRBV24-1 to TRBJ1-4; D gene unclear. Per the germline V gene, CDR1 is KGHDR and CDR2 is SFDVKD. Trimming took off 6 bases at V and 5 bases at J, with 12 bases between the two ends. This CDR3 has 14 residues. As DNA, the CDR3 is TGTGCCACCAGTACCGGCAGGATGAATGAAAAACTGTTTTTT. Amino acids: CATSTGRMNEKLFF.